The 23 T cell receptor beta chains given below trace back to one sample, sequenced in a study of neurological immune-mediated disorders. TCRdb ran MiXCR on the 5' RACE reads and lists one entry per CDR3 protein. The sample has roughly 56,000 distinct CDR3 sequences, about an eighth seen once; the top ten hold approximately 1.8%. The sample was PBMCs. The receptors were sampled from a man aged 60 to 69 in good health.

This clonotype was recorded at least ten times. The chain carries TRBV6-2 or TRBV6-3 and TRBJ1-2, with D perhaps TRBD1 (5 bases). The CDR3 is 14 residues long. From germline, CDR1 is MNHEY and CDR2 SVGEGT. With 4 bases removed from V and 8 bases from J, the gap between germline ends came to 17 bases. Here the CDR3 reads CASSWAQEGRGYTF. The CDR3 DNA is TGTGCCAGCAGTTGGGCCCAGGAGGGGCGAGGCTACACCTTC.

This clonotype came up many times. The V gene is TRBV20-1, the J gene TRBJ2-7; either TRBD1 or TRBD2 may supply D (5 bases each). The germline V gene has CDR1 DFQATT and CDR2 SNEGSKA (reference sequence). V was shortened by 5 bases and J by 3 bases, with 26 bases between the two germline ends. This CDR3 region has 17 residues. The CDR3 loop reads CSAPGTDFRGRYYEQYF. The CDR3 nucleotides are TGCAGTGCTCCCGGGACGGATTTCCGAGGCCGCTACTACGAGCAGTACTTC.

This clonotype was recorded at least ten times. CDR3 bases: TGCGCCAGCAGCCAAGCTTCACGGGCGGAGACCCAGTACTTC. Protein: CASSQASRAETQYF. V and J are TRBV4-3 and TRBJ2-5; D gene uncertain. The CDR3 consists of 14 residues. The germline V gene encodes CDR1 LGHNA and CDR2 YSLEER. V lost 1 base to trimming and J lost 5 bases, with 11 bases between them.

In its sample, this clonotype was seen many times. This sequence joins TRBV7-9 and TRBJ2-1; D is undetermined. V was shortened by 5 bases and J by 10 bases, with 18 bases between the two germline ends. This CDR3 contains 14 residues. CDR1 is SEHNR and CDR2 is FQNEAQ in the germline V gene (reference sequence). For the CDR3, the DNA is TGTGCCAGCAGCCCGCCCCAGCCACCTATGGAGCAGTTCTTC. Its translation is CASSPPQPPMEQFF.

This clonotype was detected ten times or more. This chain uses TRBV5-5 with TRBJ1-5; weak D call: TRBD1 (5 bases). Germline V CDR1 and CDR2: SGHKS, YYEKEE (reference sequence). CDR3 length: 13 amino acids. The V and J ends lost 5 bases and 3 bases respectively, with 9 bases between them. CDR3 in DNA: TGTGCCAGCAGTATGACAGCCAATCAGCCCCAGCATTTT. Its protein product is CASSMTANQPQHF.

The sample holds many counts of this clonotype. The rearrangement links TRBV5-1 to TRBJ2-4, with D maybe TRBD2 (6 bases). V gave up 0 bases and J gave up 10 bases, with 23 bases separating them. Germline CDR1 is SGHRS and CDR2 is YFSETQ. This CDR3 has 17 residues. The CDR3: CASSLASGRLTQKIQYF. As DNA, the CDR3 is TGCGCCAGCAGCTTGGCCTCAGGGAGGCTGACGCAGAAGATTCAGTACTTC.

This clonotype has a count of ten or more. The chain links TRBV20-1 to TRBJ1-1; a possible D gene is TRBD1 (6 bases). Trimming cost V 0 bases and J 11 bases, with 25 bases left between them. The CDR3 is 16 residues long. CDR1 DFQATT and CDR2 SNEGSKA come from the germline V gene (reference sequence). The CDR3 sequence is CSARERLQPDRTEAFF. The CDR3 DNA is TGCAGTGCTAGAGAGAGGTTACAACCCGACAGGACGGAGGCTTTCTTT.

This clonotype was counted ten times or more. The rearrangement links TRBV29-1 to TRBJ2-3, with D tentatively TRBD2 (7 bases). Germline assignment: CDR1 SQVTM and CDR2 ANQGSEA. The V and J ends lost 1 base and 5 bases respectively, with 16 bases between them. The CDR3 consists of 15 residues. CDR3 nucleotides: TGCAGCGTTGAAGGGGAGGGGGGGCGGTTAGATACGCAGTATTTT. Amino acid sequence: CSVEGEGGRLDTQYF.

In this sample, this clonotype turned up many times. The V call is TRBV7-2, the J call TRBJ1-5; perhaps TRBD1 as D (5 bases). Trimming stripped 2 bases from V and 2 bases from J, with 16 bases between. The CDR3 is 17 residues long. Germline V lookup: CDR1 SGHTA, CDR2 FQGNSA. The CDR3 nucleotides read TGTGCCAGCAGCTTATTGTCTCGTGGGGGGGGCAATCAGCCCCAGCATTTT. It is translated as CASSLLSRGGGNQPQHF.

This chain connects TRBV5-6 to TRBJ1-4, with 8 bases aligning to TRBD1. The germline V gene has CDR1 SGHDT and CDR2 YYEEEE. The CDR3 sequence is 16 residues long. The V and J ends lost 4 bases and 4 bases, in that order; junction bases with no gene match: 9. CDR3 loop: CASSRGQDGGNEKLFF. CDR3 in DNA: TGTGCCAGCAGCCGGGGACAGGACGGGGGTAATGAAAAACTGTTTTTT.

The V gene is TRBV20-1, the J gene TRBJ2-7, with 8 nucleotides matching TRBD2. V dropped 5 bases and J dropped 2; count of bases not matched to a gene: 2. Germline CDR1 DFQATT, CDR2 SNEGSKA (reference sequence). The CDR3 is 12 amino acids. CDR3 sequence: CSARGGPYEQYF. The CDR3 nucleotides are TGCAGTGCTCGCGGGGGGCCCTACGAGCAGTACTTC.

This clonotype appeared many times. V gene TRBV6-2 or TRBV6-3 combines with J gene TRBJ1-2; D gene uncertain. The V end lost 0 bases, the J end lost 8 bases, and 19 bases lay between the germline ends. The CDR3 is 16 amino acids. Germline loops: CDR1 MNHEY, CDR2 SVGEGT. Here the CDR3 reads CASSYSKYPQGYGYTF. In DNA, the CDR3 is TGTGCCAGCAGTTACTCGAAATACCCCCAAGGATACGGCTACACCTTC.

This clonotype was seen a few times. This chain uses TRBV19 with TRBJ1-1; TRBD1 matches at 8 bases. Per germline, CDR1 LNHDA and CDR2 SQIVND (reference sequence). V dropped 3 bases and J dropped 0; count of bases not matched to a gene: 3. CDR3 length: 15 residues. The CDR3 DNA sequence: TGTGCCAGTAGTATGACAGGGGTCCTGAACACTGAAGCTTTCTTT. Protein product: CASSMTGVLNTEAFF.

Points on this clonotype: This may arise from a read error, as a much more abundant clone is one base away. The rearrangement uses TRBV28 and TRBJ2-1; 13 bases map to TRBD2. Germline lookup yields CDR1 MDHEN and CDR2 SYDVKM. The CDR3 length is 14 residues. With 6 bases clipped from V and 5 bases from J, the junction kept 1 base outside the gene matches. Here the CDR3 DNA reads TGTGCCAGCAGGACTAGCGGGGGGAACAATGAGCAGTTCTTC. It yields the protein CASRTSGGNNEQFF.

This clonotype was seen many times. Here the CDR3 DNA reads TGTGCCAGCAGCTCACGATGGACTAGCCCCCTCCAAGAGACCCAGTACTTC. Translating gives CASSSRWTSPLQETQYF. The chain uses TRBV5-5 and TRBJ2-5; 8 positions match TRBD2. This CDR3 has 17 amino acids. Germline CDR1 SGHKS, CDR2 YYEKEE (reference sequence). V shed 3 bases and J 1 base; nucleotides not matched to a gene: 11.

This clonotype was picked up many times. This chain links TRBV5-1 with TRBJ2-7, with 9 bases lining up with TRBD1. V gave up 2 bases and J gave up 7 bases; unmatched junction bases: 4. The germline CDR1 and CDR2 sequences are SGHRS and YFSETQ. This CDR3 has 13 amino acids. In nucleotides, the CDR3 is TGCGCCAGCAGCTTCGACAGGGGGGATGAGCAGTACTTC. It encodes CASSFDRGDEQYF.

This clonotype was seen at least ten times. V and J are TRBV20-1 and TRBJ1-1; 8 bases agree with TRBD1. The junction had 9 bases not matched to a gene; V was cut back by 4 bases and J by 8 bases. Germline-derived CDR1 and CDR2 are DFQATT and SNEGSKA (reference sequence). CDR3 length equals 13 residues. Written as DNA, the CDR3 is TGCAGTGCTACCGGGACAGGCCCGGAAGAAGCTTTCTTT. It is translated as CSATGTGPEEAFF.

This clonotype has ten or more counts. This chain uses TRBV5-5 with TRBJ1-5; 7 nucleotides align to TRBD1. Per germline, CDR1 SGHKS and CDR2 YYEKEE (reference sequence). V dropped 4 bases and J dropped 0; count of bases not matched to a gene: 4. CDR3 length equals 15 residues. The CDR3 DNA reads as TGTGCCAGCAGCCGGGACAGAGATAGCAATCAGCCCCAGCATTTT. Translating gives CASSRDRDSNQPQHF.

The table lists this clonotype with many counts. CDR3 amino acids: CASSYRGGGFYEQYF. DNA for the CDR3: TGTGCCAGCAGTTACCGGGGCGGGGGGTTTTACGAGCAGTACTTC. The chain links TRBV6-5 to TRBJ2-7; 8 bases map to TRBD2. The CDR3 has 15 amino acids. CDR1 and CDR2 (germline): MNHEY, SVGAGI. V gave up 2 bases and J gave up 4 bases; unmatched junction bases: 7.

This clonotype was counted at least ten times. The chain recombines TRBV5-6 with TRBJ1-2, with 8 bases fitting TRBD1. The CDR3 consists of 14 residues. The V and J ends lost 3 bases and 4 bases, in that order; junction bases with no gene match: 5. Germline V gives CDR1 SGHDT, CDR2 YYEEEE. For the CDR3, the DNA is TGTGCCAGCAGCTACCGGGACAGGTCCTATGGCTACACCTTC. Its translation: CASSYRDRSYGYTF. Based on the CDR3 plus reference TRBV5-6 and TRBJ1-2, the full variable domain is DAGVTQSPTHLIKTRGQQVTLRCSPKSGHDTVSWYQQALGQGPQFIFQYYEEEERQRGNFPDRFSGHQFPNYSSELNVNALLLGDSALYLCASSYRDRSYGYTFGSGTRLTVV.

This chain joins TRBV7-9 and TRBJ2-7; D might be TRBD1 or TRBD2, each matching 5 bases. The V end lost 6 bases, the J end lost 5 bases, and 17 bases lay between the germline ends. The germline gives CDR1 SEHNR, CDR2 FQNEAQ (reference sequence). The CDR3 is made up of 14 amino acids. CDR3 amino acids: CASSFPPGTHEQYF. The CDR3 DNA reads as TGTGCCAGCAGTTTCCCTCCAGGGACCCACGAGCAGTACTTC.

CDR3 sequence (DNA): TGCAGTGCTGGGGCCGGGGATTTTGGCTACACCTTC. Encoded protein: CSAGAGDFGYTF. V usage is TRBV20-1 and J usage is TRBJ1-2; tentatively, D is TRBD1 (5 bases). The CDR3 is made up of 12 amino acids. Trimming stripped 5 bases from V and 7 bases from J, with 14 bases between. From germline, CDR1 is DFQATT and CDR2 SNEGSKA (reference sequence).

This clonotype was recorded many times. The genes are TRBV12-3 or TRBV12-4 and TRBJ1-1; 8 bases fit TRBD1. With V trimmed by 5 bases and J by 1 base, 6 bases remained unmatched. The CDR3 has 15 residues. CDR3: CASSPQQGENTEAFF. CDR3 DNA sequence: TGTGCCAGCAGTCCCCAACAGGGGGAGAACACTGAAGCTTTCTTT.